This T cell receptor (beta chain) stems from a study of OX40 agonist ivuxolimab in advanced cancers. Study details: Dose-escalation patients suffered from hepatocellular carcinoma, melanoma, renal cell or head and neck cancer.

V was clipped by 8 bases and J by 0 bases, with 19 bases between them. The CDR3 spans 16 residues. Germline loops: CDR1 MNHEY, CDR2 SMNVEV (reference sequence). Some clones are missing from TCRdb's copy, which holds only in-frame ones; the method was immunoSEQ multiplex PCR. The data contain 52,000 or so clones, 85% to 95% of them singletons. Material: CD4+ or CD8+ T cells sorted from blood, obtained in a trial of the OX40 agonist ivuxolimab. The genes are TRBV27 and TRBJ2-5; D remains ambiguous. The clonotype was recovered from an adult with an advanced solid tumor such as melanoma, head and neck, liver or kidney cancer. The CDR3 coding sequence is TGTGCCAGCGCCCTGACTCTCCCCCACCACCAAGAGACCCAGTACTTC. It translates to CASALTLPHHQETQYF.